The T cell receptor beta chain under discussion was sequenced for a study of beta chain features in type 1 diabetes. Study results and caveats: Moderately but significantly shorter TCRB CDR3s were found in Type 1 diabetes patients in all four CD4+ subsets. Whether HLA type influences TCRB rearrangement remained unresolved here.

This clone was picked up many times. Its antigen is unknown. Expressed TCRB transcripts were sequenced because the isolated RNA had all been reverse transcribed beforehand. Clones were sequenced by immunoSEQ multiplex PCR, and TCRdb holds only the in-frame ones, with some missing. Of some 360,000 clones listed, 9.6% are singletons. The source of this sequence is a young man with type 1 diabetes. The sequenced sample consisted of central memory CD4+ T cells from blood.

CDR3 sequence: CASSISAGQRNEQFF. CDR3 DNA: TGTGCCAGTAGTATATCGGCGGGCCAGAGGAATGAGCAGTTCTTC. This sequence joins TRBV19 and TRBJ2-1; possible D gene TRBD2, 5 bases. The CDR3 has 15 amino acids. V was trimmed by 2 bases and J by 7 bases, leaving 15 bases between them. CDR1 and CDR2 (germline): LNHDA, SQIVND (reference sequence).